A single sample gave rise to the 20 T cell receptor beta chains below, sequenced in a study of T cells in Graves' hyperthyroidism and ophthalmopathy. Amplification yielded TCR beta CDR3 regions, with RNA transcripts as the source. Primed by the HTBI set, a first-round RT-PCR was run on the TCR CDR3. From the multiplex PCR reads, TCRdb called clonotypes with MiXCR, one entry per CDR3 protein. This sample carries a few hundred thousand distinct CDR3 sequences, approximately 18% of them seen once, and the ten largest clones take 35% to 45%. Sequencing was performed on blood. These TCRs come from a man aged 50-60 years with Graves' ophthalmopathy.

The sample holds many counts of this clonotype. V gene TRBV6-1 combines with J gene TRBJ1-1; D gene uncertain. Trimming removed 1 base at V and 5 bases at J, with 8 bases between. Looked up from germline, CDR1 is MNHNS and CDR2 is SASEGT. This CDR3 is built from 13 residues. CDR3 in DNA: TGTGCCAGCAGTGAAGGCAGGACGACTGAAGCTTTCTTT. Translating it yields CASSEGRTTEAFF.

With respect to this clonotype: The CDR3 carries no conserved terminal phenylalanine or tryptophan, so it likely arises from a read error. The chain combines TRBV7-2 with TRBJ1-1; D remains ambiguous. Germline CDR1 reads SGHTA; CDR2 reads FQGNSA. The length of the CDR3 is 14 residues. V lost 5 bases, J lost 1 base, and 11 bases lay in between. The CDR3 protein is CASSLGTANTEAFL. The CDR3 DNA sequence: TGTGCCAGCAGCCTAGGAACGGCGAACACTGAAGCTTTCCTT.

There are a few counts of this clonotype. The gene calls are TRBV12-3 or TRBV12-4 and TRBJ2-5; D is possibly TRBD2 (5 bases). The CDR3 runs to 12 residues. Trimming left V 5 bases short and J 10 bases short, with 14 bases between. For the CDR3, the DNA is TGTGCCAGCAGTCCCCCTTTCAGCGGCCAGTACTTC. Translated: CASSPPFSGQYF.

This clonotype was found many times. V and J are TRBV28 and TRBJ2-7; D remains unclear. Trimming stripped 5 bases from V and 2 bases from J, with 7 bases between. Germline loops: CDR1 MDHEN, CDR2 SYDVKM. This CDR3 comprises 12 residues. This chain's CDR3 is CASSPHAYEQYF. CDR3 coding DNA: TGTGCCAGCAGTCCCCACGCCTACGAGCAGTACTTC.

The chain uses TRBV6-5 and TRBJ1-2, with TRBD1 matching 7 bases. The length of the CDR3 is 17 residues. The V and J ends lost 0 bases and 2 bases, in that order; junction bases with no gene match: 9. CDR1 and CDR2 (germline): MNHEY, SVGAGI. The CDR3 reads CASSYSRGTAENYGYTF. As DNA, the CDR3 is TGTGCCAGCAGTTACTCAAGAGGGACAGCCGAAAACTATGGCTACACCTTC.

In this sample, this clonotype turned up many times. V and J are TRBV28 and TRBJ2-5; 7 positions match TRBD2. The V gene's germline CDR1 is MDHEN and CDR2 SYDVKM. Losses at the gene ends were 3 bases for V and 4 bases for J; bases not matched to a gene: 8. The CDR3 consists of 15 residues. CDR3 protein: CASSFARAGRETQYF. The CDR3 region has the DNA TGTGCCAGCAGTTTTGCGCGAGCGGGAAGAGAGACCCAGTACTTC.

This clonotype was found many times. The chain is built from TRBV2 and TRBJ2-1; the D gene is possibly TRBD2 (5 bases). The CDR3 covers 16 residues. With 3 bases removed from V and 0 bases from J, the gap between germline ends came to 12 bases. Germline CDR1 is SNHLY and CDR2 is FYNNEI. CDR3 in amino acids: CASSDIASSSYNEQFF. CDR3 sequence (DNA): TGTGCCAGCAGTGATATAGCGTCGAGCTCCTACAATGAGCAGTTCTTC.

This clonotype was observed many times. The genes are TRBV28 and TRBJ2-1; D possibly corresponds to TRBD2 (5 bases). CDR1 and CDR2 from the germline V gene are MDHEN and SYDVKM. The ends were cut back, 6 bases at V and 3 bases at J, with 12 bases in the middle. The CDR3 extends over 14 amino acids. The DNA for the CDR3 is TGTGCCAGCAGAAACCCCAGCGGCTACAATGAGCAGTTCTTC. Its protein is CASRNPSGYNEQFF.

Ten or more counts support this clonotype. The CDR3 nucleotides read TGCGCCAGCAGCGTGGGACCACCCTACGAGCAGTACTTC. It specifies CASSVGPPYEQYF. The chain links TRBV5-1 to TRBJ2-7, with D possibly being TRBD1 or TRBD2 (5 bases each). In germline, CDR1 is SGHRS, CDR2 YFSETQ. Trimming took 4 bases from V and 2 from J, leaving 10 bases between them. The CDR3 has 13 residues.

This clonotype was found many times. The chain recombines TRBV9 with TRBJ2-7, with 12 bases matching TRBD2. CDR1 is SGDLS and CDR2 is YYNGEE in the germline V gene. This CDR3 has 15 amino acids. V lost 3 bases and J lost 3; bases outside the gene matches: 4. DNA for the CDR3: TGTGCCAGCAGCGCCGGACTAGCGGGAAGCTACGAGCAGTACTTC. Residues: CASSAGLAGSYEQYF.

This clonotype was recorded a few times. The rearrangement joins TRBV10-3 to TRBJ1-1; D is ambiguous. Germline-derived CDR1 and CDR2 are ENHRY and SYGVKD. The CDR3 runs 16 residues. Trimming removed 4 bases at V and 3 bases at J, with 18 bases between. CDR3 loop: CAISAGQVSRYTEAFF. The CDR3, as DNA: TGTGCCATCAGTGCTGGGCAGGTGTCCCGATACACTGAAGCTTTCTTT.

The genes are TRBV20-1 and TRBJ2-7, with 13 bases that match TRBD2. This CDR3 is built from 18 residues. The germline gives CDR1 DFQATT, CDR2 SNEGSKA (reference sequence). The junction had 14 bases not matched to a gene; V was cut back by 0 bases and J by 6 bases. The CDR3, as DNA: TGCAGTGCTAGAGATCTTAGAGGGGAACTAGCGGGAGGGGGCGAGCAGTACTTC. Protein: CSARDLRGELAGGGEQYF.

This clonotype was recorded many times. The chain is built from TRBV27 and TRBJ2-7; 9 bases agree with TRBD2. With V trimmed by 8 bases and J by 9 bases, 8 bases remained unmatched. Germline CDR1 and CDR2: MNHEY and SMNVEV (reference sequence). The CDR3 spans 12 residues. This CDR3 is CASRTSGLAQYF. The CDR3 DNA reads TGTGCCAGCCGTACTAGCGGGCTGGCGCAGTACTTC.

This clonotype was observed at least ten times. The chain links TRBV24-1 to TRBJ2-1; perhaps TRBD2 as D (5 bases). Germline V gene lookup returns CDR1 KGHDR and CDR2 SFDVKD. The V and J ends lost 9 bases and 9 bases respectively, with 17 bases between them. The CDR3 is 13 amino acids. In DNA, the CDR3 is TGTGCCACCGCTCTAGCTCTGACCAGTGAGCAGTTCTTC. Translation gives CATALALTSEQFF.

The table lists this clonotype with a few counts. This chain links TRBV15 with TRBJ2-1; tentative D call: TRBD2 (6 bases). V lost 1 base, J lost 8 bases, and 9 bases lay in between. This CDR3 spans 13 amino acids. Germline V gives CDR1 LNHNV, CDR2 YYDKDF (reference sequence). The CDR3 reads CATSRGKRDEQFF. The CDR3 DNA is TGTGCCACCAGCAGAGGGAAGCGGGATGAGCAGTTCTTC.

This clonotype was seen ten or more times. The chain is built from TRBV5-1 and TRBJ2-2; D ambiguous. Trimming took off 0 bases at V and 7 bases at J, with 7 bases between the two ends. This CDR3 contains 13 residues. Germline V gene sequence: CDR1 SGHRS, CDR2 YFSETQ. CDR3 amino acids: CASSLVMDGELFF. CDR3 sequence (DNA): TGCGCCAGCAGCTTGGTTATGGACGGGGAGCTGTTTTTT.

The chain uses TRBV4-1 and TRBJ2-7, with 9 bases aligning to TRBD1. V shed 0 bases, J shed 5 bases, and the junction held 5 bases outside the gene matches. The germline V gene has CDR1 MGHRA and CDR2 YSYEKL. This CDR3 contains 15 residues. The CDR3 loop reads CASSQDGTGIDEQYF. The CDR3 coding sequence is TGCGCCAGCAGCCAAGACGGGACAGGGATCGACGAGCAGTACTTC.

This clonotype has more than one count but fewer than ten. The conserved closing phenylalanine or tryptophan is absent in this CDR3, likely reflecting a read error. The rearrangement uses TRBV6-1 and TRBJ1-2; a possible D gene is TRBD1 (5 bases). CDR1 is MNHNS and CDR2 is SASEGT in the germline V gene. V gave up 7 bases and J gave up 1 base, with 10 bases separating them. This CDR3 region has 13 residues. CDR3 in amino acids: CASTGEGNYGYTL. The CDR3 DNA is TGTGCCAGCACGGGGGAGGGTAACTATGGCTACACCCTC.

The sample holds a few counts of this clonotype. The chain employs TRBV4-1 and TRBJ1-1; D is perhaps TRBD1 (5 bases). Germline lookup yields CDR1 MGHRA and CDR2 YSYEKL. CDR3 length equals 15 residues. The ends were cut back, 0 bases at V and 0 bases at J, with 8 bases in the middle. CDR3 DNA sequence: TGCGCCAGCAGCCAAGACGTACAGGTGAACACTGAAGCTTTCTTT. Translated, it gives CASSQDVQVNTEAFF.

J is TRBJ1-2 and V is TRBV20-1; 8 positions agree with TRBD1. V shed 3 bases and J 4 bases; nucleotides not matched to a gene: 7. The germline V gene encodes CDR1 DFQATT and CDR2 SNEGSKA (reference sequence). This CDR3 is built from 14 residues. CDR3 amino acids: CSASPDRVGYGYTF. The CDR3 DNA reads TGCAGTGCTAGCCCGGACAGGGTCGGCTATGGCTACACCTTC.